The clone carrying this TCR beta chain was observed once. CDR3 length equals 15 residues. Trimming cost V 0 bases and J 6 bases; bases outside gene matches: 7. CDR1 and CDR2 from the germline V gene are MNHEY and SVGEGT. These data originate in a study of blood T cell repertoires in COVID-19. Study in general: Material from acute and convalescent COVID-19 was sourced from the United States, Italy and Spain.

Repertoires were generated with immunoSEQ multiplex PCR, while TCRdb's copy carries only in-frame clones and drops some. The data contain over 150,000 clones, roughly 90% of them singletons. The receptor comes from a woman aged 45 to 65 who had recovered from COVID-19. V and J are TRBV6-2 or TRBV6-3 and TRBJ2-7; 8 bases agree with TRBD1. The specimen was PBMCs or T cells enriched from blood (not recorded which). Here the CDR3 DNA reads TGTGCCAGCAGTTACTCCGGACAGGGTTGGTTCGAGCAGTACTTC. It translates to CASSYSGQGWFEQYF.